The 12 T cell receptor beta chains below come from one sample, sequenced in a study of CD8 T cells in ankylosing spondylitis. General observations from the study: What seemed typical of ankylosing spondylitis blood was a TCR beta motif built from roughly 8 highly homologous variants.

TCRdb fed the 5' RACE reads into MiXCR, producing one record per CDR3 protein. The table records under 250,000 distinct CDR3 sequences, approximately 7.4% of them present only once. Their recognized antigens are unknown. Sequencing used blood, either unsorted or a sorted T cell fraction (not recorded which). The receptors derive from a male donor with ankylosing spondylitis.

This clonotype has only a few counts. This chain connects TRBV7-8 to TRBJ2-7; the D gene could be TRBD1 or TRBD2 (6 bases each). Trimming took 4 bases from V and 6 from J, leaving 19 bases between them. This CDR3 region has 15 residues. The germline CDR1 and CDR2 sequences are SGHVS and FQNEAQ. The CDR3, as DNA: TGTGCCAGCAGCTCGGAGAGGGGGGTCCTGGGCGAGCAGTACTTC. This encodes CASSSERGVLGEQYF.

This clonotype has only a few counts. The V and J genes are TRBV5-6 and TRBJ1-2; D uncertain. V gave up 1 base and J gave up 5 bases, with 15 bases separating them. Looked up from germline, CDR1 is SGHDT and CDR2 is YYEEEE. This CDR3 has 15 residues. The CDR3 protein is CASSLRRGIEYGYTF. CDR3 sequence (DNA): TGTGCCAGCAGCTTGAGGCGGGGAATTGAGTATGGCTACACCTTC. The whole variable domain, filled in from reference TRBV5-6 and TRBJ1-2, reads DAGVTQSPTHLIKTRGQQVTLRCSPKSGHDTVSWYQQALGQGPQFIFQYYEEEERQRGNFPDRFSGHQFPNYSSELNVNALLLGDSALYLCASSLRRGIEYGYTFGSGTRLTVV.

This clonotype was seen a few times. This rearrangement joins TRBV30 to TRBJ2-2, with D tentatively TRBD1 (6 bases). Trimming stripped 1 base from V and 5 bases from J, with 17 bases between. The CDR3 contains 16 residues. The V gene's germline CDR1 is GTSNPN and CDR2 SVGIG (reference sequence). The CDR3 protein is CAWSDGRGSFTGELFF. CDR3 DNA: TGTGCCTGGAGTGATGGCAGGGGATCGTTTACCGGGGAGCTGTTTTTT.

This clonotype came up a few times. This chain connects TRBV6-1 to TRBJ2-1; D gene ambiguous. This CDR3 has 14 residues. The V and J ends lost 4 bases and 8 bases respectively, with 15 bases between them. CDR1 is MNHNS, CDR2 SASEGT, per germline. CDR3 DNA: TGTGCCAGCAGTGGGAGTCGTTTAGTGTATGAGCAGTTCTTC. Translating gives CASSGSRLVYEQFF.

Ten or more counts support this clonotype. The V and J genes are TRBV20-1 and TRBJ2-1; TRBD2 aligns across 8 bases. The J segment lost 6 bases and the V segment lost 3 bases, leaving 13 bases of the junction unmatched. CDR1 and CDR2 from the germline V gene are DFQATT and SNEGSKA (reference sequence). CDR3 length: 16 residues. CDR3 sequence (DNA): TGCAGTGCTAGGGGCACACAAGCGGGAGTCTTCAATGAGCAGTTCTTC. It yields the protein CSARGTQAGVFNEQFF.

This clonotype was recorded many times. V usage is TRBV28 and J usage is TRBJ2-3; 9 bases are shared with TRBD2. This CDR3 spans 16 amino acids. CDR1 is MDHEN, CDR2 SYDVKM, per germline. The junction had 13 bases not matched to a gene; V was cut back by 6 bases and J by 6 bases. In DNA, the CDR3 is TGTGCCAGCAGGGATTTTAGCGGGAGAGCGAGTGATACGCAGTATTTT. Its protein is CASRDFSGRASDTQYF.

The sample holds many counts of this clonotype. This sequence joins TRBV7-9 and TRBJ2-1, with a tentative D call TRBD1 (6 bases). V dropped 9 bases and J dropped 7 bases, with 10 bases sitting between them. Germline V lookup: CDR1 SEHNR, CDR2 FQNEAQ (reference sequence). The CDR3 is 11 amino acids. Here the CDR3 reads CARQGKNEQFF. The CDR3 DNA reads TGTGCCAGACAGGGAAAGAATGAGCAGTTCTTC.

V gene TRBV9 combines with J gene TRBJ2-7, with 9 nucleotides matching TRBD1. Germline values: CDR1 SGDLS, CDR2 YYNGEE. The CDR3 covers 16 residues. Trimming cost V 5 bases and J 3 bases; bases outside gene matches: 12. The CDR3 nucleotides are TGTGCCAGCAGTCGGGACAGGGCCCCTGACGTCTACGAGCAGTACTTC. Protein product: CASSRDRAPDVYEQYF.

This clonotype occurred many times. V is TRBV10-3 and J is TRBJ2-2; 12 bases are a match to TRBD2. After removal of 6 bases from V and 2 bases from J, the junction contained 4 bases not matched to a gene. The CDR3 spans 16 residues. Germline V lookup: CDR1 ENHRY, CDR2 SYGVKD. The CDR3 sequence is CAIRRTSGTNTGELFF. In DNA, the CDR3 is TGTGCCATCAGGAGGACTAGCGGGACTAACACCGGGGAGCTGTTTTTT.

This clonotype was found many times. The V gene is TRBV11-2, the J gene TRBJ2-5, with 7 bases identical to TRBD1. The CDR3 runs 16 residues. Germline V gene sequence: CDR1 SGHAT, CDR2 FQNNGV. J gave up 3 bases and V 6 bases, and 13 bases lay outside the gene matches. The CDR3 nucleotides read TGTGCCAGCAGTAAACCCAGACAGGGTGGTGAAGAGACCCAGTACTTC. Translated: CASSKPRQGGEETQYF.

This clonotype was recorded at least ten times. The chain employs TRBV29-1 and TRBJ1-1, with 7 bases matching TRBD1. The CDR3 has 13 amino acids. V was clipped by 3 bases and J by 3 bases; unmatched bases: 4. Germline V gene data show CDR1 as SQVTM and CDR2 as ANQGSEA. CDR3 sequence (DNA): TGCAGCGTTGACCGACAGGGTCACACTGAAGCTTTCTTT. It is translated as CSVDRQGHTEAFF.

This clonotype turned up a few times. The J gene is TRBJ2-7, the V gene TRBV19; a possible D gene is TRBD2 (5 bases). V was cut by 2 bases and J by 6 bases, with 14 bases left in between. CDR3 length: 14 residues. Germline V gene lookup returns CDR1 LNHDA and CDR2 SQIVND (reference sequence). The CDR3 nucleotides read TGTGCCAGTAGTATAACCGGACTGACTCGCGAGCAGTACTTC. It codes for CASSITGLTREQYF.